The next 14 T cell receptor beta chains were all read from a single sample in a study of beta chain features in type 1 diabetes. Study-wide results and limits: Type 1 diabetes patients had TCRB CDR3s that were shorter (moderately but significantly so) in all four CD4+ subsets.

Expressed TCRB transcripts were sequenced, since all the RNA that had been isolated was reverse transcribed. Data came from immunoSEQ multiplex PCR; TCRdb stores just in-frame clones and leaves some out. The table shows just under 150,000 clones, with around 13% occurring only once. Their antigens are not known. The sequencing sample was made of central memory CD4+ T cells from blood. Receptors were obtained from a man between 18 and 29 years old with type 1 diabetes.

The CDR3 region has the DNA TGCGCCAGCAGCTTGGGGGCCGATCTTGAAGCTTTCTTT. This translates into CASSLGADLEAFF. The chain joins TRBV5-1 to TRBJ1-1; D call uncertain. V dropped 0 bases and J dropped 7 bases, with 10 bases sitting between them. This CDR3 spans 13 amino acids. The germline gives CDR1 SGHRS, CDR2 YFSETQ.

CDR3: CASSSPRTARVGYTF. CDR3 nucleotide sequence: TGTGCCAGCAGCAGCCCCCGGACAGCCCGGGTTGGCTACACCTTC. The chain employs TRBV21-1 and TRBJ1-2; the table's TRBD1 call for D was not verified on the DNA. TRBV21-1 is a documented pseudogene. CDR3 size: 15 residues.

CDR3: CASRPLLAGGSDTQYF. The CDR3 coding sequence is TGTGCCAGCAGACCATTACTAGCGGGGGGATCAGATACGCAGTATTTT. The chain employs TRBV7-8 and TRBJ2-3, with 12 positions matching TRBD2. J gave up 4 bases and V 6 bases, and 8 bases lay outside the gene matches. CDR1 SGHVS and CDR2 FQNEAQ come from the germline V gene. The length of the CDR3 is 16 residues.

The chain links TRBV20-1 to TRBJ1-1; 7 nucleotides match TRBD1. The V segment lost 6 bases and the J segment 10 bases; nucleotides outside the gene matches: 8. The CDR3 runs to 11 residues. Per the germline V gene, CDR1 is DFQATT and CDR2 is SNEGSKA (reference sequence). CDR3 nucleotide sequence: TGCAGTGCGGAATCGGACAGGAGAGCTTTCTTT. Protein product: CSAESDRRAFF.

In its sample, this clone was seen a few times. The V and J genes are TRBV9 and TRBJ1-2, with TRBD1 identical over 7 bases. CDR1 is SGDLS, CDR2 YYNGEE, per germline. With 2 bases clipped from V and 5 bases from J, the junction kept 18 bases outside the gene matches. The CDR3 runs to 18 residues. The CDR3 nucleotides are TGTGCCAGCAGCGTCATGGGCCTACAATACAGGGGATGGTATGGCTACACCTTC. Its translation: CASSVMGLQYRGWYGYTF.

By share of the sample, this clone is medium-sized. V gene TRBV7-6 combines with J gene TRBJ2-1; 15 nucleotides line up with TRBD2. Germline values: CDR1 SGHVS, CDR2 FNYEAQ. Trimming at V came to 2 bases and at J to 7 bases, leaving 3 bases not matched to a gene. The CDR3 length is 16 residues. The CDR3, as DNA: TGTGCCAGCAGCTTACGTGGGACTAGCGGGGGGAATGAGCAGTTCTTC. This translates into CASSLRGTSGGNEQFF.

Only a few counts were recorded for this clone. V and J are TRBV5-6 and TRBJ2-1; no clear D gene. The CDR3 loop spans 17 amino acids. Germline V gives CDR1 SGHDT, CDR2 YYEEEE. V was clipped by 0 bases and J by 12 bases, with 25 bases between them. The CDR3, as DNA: TGTGCCAGCAGCTTGGGGACGCTTAGTGCCTCTGTATCGGGGCAGTTCTTC. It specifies CASSLGTLSASVSGQFF.

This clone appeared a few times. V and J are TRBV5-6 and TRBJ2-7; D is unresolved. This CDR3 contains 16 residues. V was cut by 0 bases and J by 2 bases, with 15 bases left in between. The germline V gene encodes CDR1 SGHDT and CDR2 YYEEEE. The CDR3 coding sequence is TGTGCCAGCAGCTTGGGGGGAAGAGGCCTGACCTACGAGCAGTACTTC. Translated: CASSLGGRGLTYEQYF.

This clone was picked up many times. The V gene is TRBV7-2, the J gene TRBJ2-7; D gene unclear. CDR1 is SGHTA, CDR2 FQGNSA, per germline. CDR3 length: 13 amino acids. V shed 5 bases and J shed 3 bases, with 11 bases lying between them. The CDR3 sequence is CASSLGPGYEQYF. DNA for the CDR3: TGTGCCAGCAGCCTAGGACCAGGCTACGAGCAGTACTTC.

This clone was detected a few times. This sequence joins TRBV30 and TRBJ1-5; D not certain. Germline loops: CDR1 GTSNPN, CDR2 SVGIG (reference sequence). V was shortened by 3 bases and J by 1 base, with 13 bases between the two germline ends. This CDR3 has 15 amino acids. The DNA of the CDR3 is TGTGCCTGGAGCCGTCCCACAGAGAGCAATCAGCCCCAGCATTTT. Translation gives CAWSRPTESNQPQHF.

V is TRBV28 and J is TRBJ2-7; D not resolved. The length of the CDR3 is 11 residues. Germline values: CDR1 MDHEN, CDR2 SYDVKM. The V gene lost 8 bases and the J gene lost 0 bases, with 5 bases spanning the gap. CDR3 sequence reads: CASFGSYEQYF. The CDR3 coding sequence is TGTGCCAGCTTCGGCTCCTACGAGCAGTACTTC.

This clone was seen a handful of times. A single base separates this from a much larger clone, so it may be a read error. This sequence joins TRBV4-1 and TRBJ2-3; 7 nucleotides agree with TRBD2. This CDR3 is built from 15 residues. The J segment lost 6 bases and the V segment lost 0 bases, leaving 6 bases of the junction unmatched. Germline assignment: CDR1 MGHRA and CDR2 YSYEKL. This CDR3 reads CASSQEERGSDTQYF. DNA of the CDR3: TGCGCCAGCAGCCAAGAGGAGCGGGGCTCCGATACGCAGTATTTT.

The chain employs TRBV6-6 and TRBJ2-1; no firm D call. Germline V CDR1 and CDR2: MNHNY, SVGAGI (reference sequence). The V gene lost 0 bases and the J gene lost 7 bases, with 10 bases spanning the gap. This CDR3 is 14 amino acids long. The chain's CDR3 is CASSYSSGRNEQFF. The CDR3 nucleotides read TGTGCCAGCAGTTACTCCTCGGGCCGGAATGAGCAGTTCTTC.

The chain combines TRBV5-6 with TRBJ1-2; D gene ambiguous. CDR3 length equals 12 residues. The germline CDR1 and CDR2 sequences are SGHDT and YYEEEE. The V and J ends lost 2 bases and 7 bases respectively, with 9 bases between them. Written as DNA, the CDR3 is TGTGCCAGCAGCTTAAGTAAGGCTGGCTACACCTTC. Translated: CASSLSKAGYTF.